This TCR beta chain stems from a study of preoperative IRX-2 immunotherapy in early breast cancer. V dropped 4 bases and J dropped 4; count of bases not matched to a gene: 1. From germline, CDR1 is SGHDN and CDR2 FVKESK. The CDR3 is 13 amino acids. The assay was immunoSEQ multiplex PCR, and TCRdb's table has in-frame clones only and misses some. The table records about 98,000 clones, 86% of them present only once. Treatment: preoperative locoregional IRX-2 cytokine immunotherapy. Samples came from a phase Ib trial of preoperative locoregional IRX-2 cytokine immunotherapy. This clone was observed once. Material: tumor tissue, obtained after IRX-2 immunotherapy. The V gene is TRBV14, the J gene TRBJ1-1; 9 bases map to TRBD1. The source of this sequence is a human donor with breast cancer. The CDR3 protein is CASSRGQGTEAFF. In nucleotides, the CDR3 is TGTGCCAGCAGCCGGGGACAGGGCACTGAAGCTTTCTTT.